This entry concerns a single T cell receptor (beta chain). V gave up 0 bases and J gave up 10 bases; unmatched junction bases: 7. This CDR3 has 16 residues. Germline values: CDR1 SGDLS, CDR2 YYNGEE. Repertoires were generated with immunoSEQ multiplex PCR, while TCRdb's copy carries only in-frame clones and drops some. The repertoire holds 2 million or so clones, with around 95% as singletons. The data originate from a study of shared clonotypes between healthy human individuals. The rearrangement uses TRBV9 and TRBJ2-1; TRBD2 matches 13 bases. The specimen sequenced was naive CD4+ T cells sorted from blood. Subset indicated: CD45RA+ positively selected. The sequence derives from a man in his late teens or twenties in good health. CDR3 amino acids: CASSVGGTSGTGEQFF. CDR3 sequence (DNA): TGTGCCAGCAGCGTAGGAGGGACTAGCGGGACGGGGGAGCAGTTCTTC.